Listed below are T cell receptor beta chains from one sample, sequenced in a study of blood T cell repertoires in COVID-19. Measured with immunoSEQ multiplex PCR; TCRdb has only the in-frame clones, and not every one. The data show fewer than 600,000 clones, 89% seen once. The sequencing sample was made of peripheral blood. These receptors were obtained from a man aged 18-30 years with COVID-19, enrolled during active disease. Each CDR3 is given with its conserved first and last residue. D genes are given only for firm matches. Some rows mark clone size as missing; the rest say once, few, many or name a class of expanded clone.

>TRBJ1-2|TRBV7-6|TRBD1|.
TGTGCCAGCAGCTTAGAGGCAGGGGGCGTTGGCTACACCTTC
CASSLEAGGVGYTF
>TRBJ1-4|TRBV3-1/TRBV3-2|.|.
TGTGCCAGCAGCCGGGGGCCGGGACAATGGGAAGAAAAACTGTTTTTT
CASSRGPGQWEEKLFF
>TRBJ1-6|TRBV19|.|.
TGTGCCAGTATGAGGGAGTCACCCCTCCACTTT
CASMRESPLHF
>TRBJ1-4|TRBV6-5|.|.
TGTGCCAGCAGTACGACAGTTCTCAATGAAAAACTGTTTTTT
CASSTTVLNEKLFF
>TRBJ2-1|TRBV11-2|.|.
TGTGCCAGCAGCTTAGATCCTTGGGGGCGAGCTCCGAATGAGCAGTTCTTC
CASSLDPWGRAPNEQFF
>TRBJ2-7|TRBV5-4|TRBD2|.
TGTGCCATTAGCGGGAATTCCTACGAGCAGTACTTC
CAISGNSYEQYF
>TRBJ2-5|TRBV7-2|TRBD2|.
TGTGCCAGCACCTTCAGGCTGGGACTAACAAAGGGGGAGACCCAGTACTTC
CASTFRLGLTKGETQYF
>TRBJ2-5|TRBV21-1|.|.
TGTGCCAGCGGTGGACTAGCGGGAGTCGAGACCCAGTACTTC
CASGGLAGVETQYF
>TRBJ2-3|TRBV24-1|TRBD2|.
TGTGCCACCAACCAGATTTGCGGGAGAGGCACAGATACGCAGTATTTT
CATNQICGRGTDTQYF
>TRBJ2-7|TRBV10-3|TRBD1|.
TGTGCCATCAGTGGGGGACAGGGGACTCCCTACGAGCAGTACTTC
CAISGGQGTPYEQYF
>TRBJ2-1|TRBV10-1|.|.
TGCGCCAGCAGTGAGTCCGAAGCGCGAAGCTCCTACAATGAGCAGTTCTTC
CASSESEARSSYNEQFF
>TRBJ2-7|TRBV30|TRBD1|few
TGTGCCTGGAGTCCCGGGACAGGATCGGACGAGCAGTACTTC
CAWSPGTGSDEQYF
>TRBJ2-7|TRBV29-1|TRBD2|.
TGCAGCGTGCCAGGACTAGCGGGAGGTTACGAGCAGTACTTC
CSVPGLAGGYEQYF
>TRBJ2-1|TRBV7-2|TRBD2|.
TGTGCCAGCAGCACCAGCGGGGGACTAGTTCTTTACGAGCAGTTCTTC
CASSTSGGLVLYEQFF
>TRBJ1-1|TRBV3-1/TRBV3-2|.|.
TGTGCCAGCAGCCAAGGGGCAACAGCTTTCTTT
CASSQGATAFF
>TRBJ2-3|TRBV14|.|.
TGTGCCAGCAGCCAGGCAGGGCTCCGCACAGATACGCAGTATTTT
CASSQAGLRTDTQYF
>TRBJ1-1|TRBV2|TRBD1|once
TGTGCCAGCAGTGAGCAGGGGGCAGGCACTGAAGCTTTCTTT
CASSEQGAGTEAFF